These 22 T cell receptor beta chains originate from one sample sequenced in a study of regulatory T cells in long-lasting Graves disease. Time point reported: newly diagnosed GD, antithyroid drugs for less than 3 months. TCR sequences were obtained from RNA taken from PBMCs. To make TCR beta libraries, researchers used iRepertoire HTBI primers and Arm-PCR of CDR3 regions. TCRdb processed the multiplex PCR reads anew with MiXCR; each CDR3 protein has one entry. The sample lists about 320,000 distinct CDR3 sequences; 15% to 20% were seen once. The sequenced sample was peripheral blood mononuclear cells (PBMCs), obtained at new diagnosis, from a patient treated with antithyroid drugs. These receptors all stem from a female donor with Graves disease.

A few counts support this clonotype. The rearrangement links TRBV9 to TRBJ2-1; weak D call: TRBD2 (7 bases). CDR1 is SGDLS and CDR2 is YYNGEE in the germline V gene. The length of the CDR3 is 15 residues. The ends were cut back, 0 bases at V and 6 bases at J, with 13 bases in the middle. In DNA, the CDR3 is TGTGCCAGCAGCGTAGGGGGAGGGGGGAGCAATGAGCAGTTCTTC. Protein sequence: CASSVGGGGSNEQFF. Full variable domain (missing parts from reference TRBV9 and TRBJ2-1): DSGVTQTPKHLITATGQRVTLRCSPRSGDLSVYWYQQSLDQGLQFLIQYYNGEERAKGNILERFSAQQFPDLHSELNLSSLELGDSALYFCASSVGGGGSNEQFFGPGTRLTVL.

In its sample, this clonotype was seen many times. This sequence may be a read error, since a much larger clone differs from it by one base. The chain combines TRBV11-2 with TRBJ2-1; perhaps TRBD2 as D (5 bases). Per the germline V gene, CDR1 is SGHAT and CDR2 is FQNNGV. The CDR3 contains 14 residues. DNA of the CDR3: TGTGCCAGCAGCTTCGGGCCTTCCGGGAATGAGCAGCTCTTC. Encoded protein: CASSFGPSGNEQLF.

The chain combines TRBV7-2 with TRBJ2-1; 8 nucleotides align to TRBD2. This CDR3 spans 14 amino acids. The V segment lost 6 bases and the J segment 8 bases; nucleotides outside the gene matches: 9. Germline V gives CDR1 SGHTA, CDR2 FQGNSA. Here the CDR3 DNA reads TGTGCCAGCAGACCGTCGGGGGGGTACGATGAGCAGTTCTTC. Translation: CASRPSGGYDEQFF.

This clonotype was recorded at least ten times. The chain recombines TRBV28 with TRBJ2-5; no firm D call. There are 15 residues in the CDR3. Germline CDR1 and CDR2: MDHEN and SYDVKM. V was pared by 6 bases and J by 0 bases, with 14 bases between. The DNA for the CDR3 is TGTGCCAGCAGGGGTAGGCGACCGAACCAAGAGACCCAGTACTTC. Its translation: CASRGRRPNQETQYF.

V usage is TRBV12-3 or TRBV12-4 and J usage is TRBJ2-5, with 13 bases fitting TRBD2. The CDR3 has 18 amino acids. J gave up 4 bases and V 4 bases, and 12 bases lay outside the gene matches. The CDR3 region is CASSSSLAGGAQRETQYF. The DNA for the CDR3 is TGTGCCAGCAGTTCTTCACTAGCGGGAGGGGCCCAACGAGAGACCCAGTACTTC.

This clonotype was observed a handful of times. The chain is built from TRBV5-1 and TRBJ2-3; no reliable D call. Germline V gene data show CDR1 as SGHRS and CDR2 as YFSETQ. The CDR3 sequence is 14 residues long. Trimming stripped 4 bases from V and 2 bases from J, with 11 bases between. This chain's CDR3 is CASSPLAPTDTQYF. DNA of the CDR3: TGCGCCAGCAGCCCCCTTGCCCCCACAGATACGCAGTATTTT.

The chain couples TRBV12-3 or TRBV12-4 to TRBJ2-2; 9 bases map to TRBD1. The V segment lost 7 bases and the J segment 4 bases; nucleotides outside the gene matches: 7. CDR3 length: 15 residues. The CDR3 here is CASTRTGVGTGELFF. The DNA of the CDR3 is TGTGCCAGCACCCGGACAGGGGTAGGCACCGGGGAGCTGTTTTTT.

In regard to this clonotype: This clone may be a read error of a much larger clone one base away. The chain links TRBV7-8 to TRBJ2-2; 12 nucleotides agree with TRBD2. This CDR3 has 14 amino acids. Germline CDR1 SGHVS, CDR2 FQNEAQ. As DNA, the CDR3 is TGTGCCAGCCGACTAGCGGGAGTCGCCGGGGTGCTGTTTTTT. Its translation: CASRLAGVAGVLFF.

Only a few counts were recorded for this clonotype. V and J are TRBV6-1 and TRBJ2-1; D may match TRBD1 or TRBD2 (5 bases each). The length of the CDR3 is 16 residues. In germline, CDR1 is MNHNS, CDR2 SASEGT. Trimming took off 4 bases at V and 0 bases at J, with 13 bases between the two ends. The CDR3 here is CASSAPAGSSYNEQFF. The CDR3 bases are TGTGCCAGCAGTGCCCCCGCAGGGAGCTCCTACAATGAGCAGTTCTTC.

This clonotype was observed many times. Here the CDR3 DNA reads TGTGCCAGCAGTGGTCCCGGGACAGGGAAAGAGACCCAGTACTTC. Translation: CASSGPGTGKETQYF. The chain links TRBV6-1 to TRBJ2-5; the match to TRBD1 covers 9 bases. CDR3 length: 15 residues. The V segment lost 4 bases and the J segment 3 bases; nucleotides outside the gene matches: 6. Germline lookup yields CDR1 MNHNS and CDR2 SASEGT.

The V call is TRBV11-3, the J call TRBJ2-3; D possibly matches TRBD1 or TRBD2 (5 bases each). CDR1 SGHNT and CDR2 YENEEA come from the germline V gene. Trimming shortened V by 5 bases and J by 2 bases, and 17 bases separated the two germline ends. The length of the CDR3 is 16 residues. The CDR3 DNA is TGTGCCAGCAGCCCTCTGGGGCGAGGGCTCACAGATACGCAGTATTTT. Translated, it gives CASSPLGRGLTDTQYF.

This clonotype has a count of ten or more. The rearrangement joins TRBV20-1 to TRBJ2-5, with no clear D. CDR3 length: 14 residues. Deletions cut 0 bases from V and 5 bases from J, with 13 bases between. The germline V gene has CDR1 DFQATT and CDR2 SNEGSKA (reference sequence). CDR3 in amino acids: CSARDQFEVETQYF. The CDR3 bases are TGCAGTGCTAGAGATCAGTTTGAGGTCGAGACCCAGTACTTC.

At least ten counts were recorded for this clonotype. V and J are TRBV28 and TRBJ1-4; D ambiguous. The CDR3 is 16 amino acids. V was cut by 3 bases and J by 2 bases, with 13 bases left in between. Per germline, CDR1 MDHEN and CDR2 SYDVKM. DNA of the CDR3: TGTGCCAGCAGTTTGGTTGGGGTGCTGACTAATGAAAAACTGTTTTTT. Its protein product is CASSLVGVLTNEKLFF. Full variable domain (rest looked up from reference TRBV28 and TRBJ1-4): DVKVTQSSRYLVKRTGEKVFLECVQDMDHENMFWYRQDPGLGLRLIYFSYDVKMKEKGDIPEGYSVSREKKERFSLILESASTNQTSMYLCASSLVGVLTNEKLFFGSGTQLSVL.

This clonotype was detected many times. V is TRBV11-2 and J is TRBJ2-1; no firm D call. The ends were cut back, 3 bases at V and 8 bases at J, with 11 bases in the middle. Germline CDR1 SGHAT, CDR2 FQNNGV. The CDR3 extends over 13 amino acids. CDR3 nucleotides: TGTGCCAGCAGCTTTTTTTGGGTGGATGAGCAGTTCTTC. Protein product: CASSFFWVDEQFF.

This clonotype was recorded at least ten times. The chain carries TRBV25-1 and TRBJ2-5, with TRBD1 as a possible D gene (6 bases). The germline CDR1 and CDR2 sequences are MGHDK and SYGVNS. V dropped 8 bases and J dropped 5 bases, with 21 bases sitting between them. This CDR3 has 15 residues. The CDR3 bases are TGTGCCAGCTCACCCTTTAAGGGGGTTCGGGAGACCCAGTACTTC. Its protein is CASSPFKGVRETQYF.

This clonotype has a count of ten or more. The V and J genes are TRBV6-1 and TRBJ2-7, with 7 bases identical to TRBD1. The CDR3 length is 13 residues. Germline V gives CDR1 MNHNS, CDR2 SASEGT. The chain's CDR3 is CLLGRGLRGEQYF. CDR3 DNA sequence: TGTCTATTGGGTAGGGGGCTAAGGGGCGAGCAGTACTTC.

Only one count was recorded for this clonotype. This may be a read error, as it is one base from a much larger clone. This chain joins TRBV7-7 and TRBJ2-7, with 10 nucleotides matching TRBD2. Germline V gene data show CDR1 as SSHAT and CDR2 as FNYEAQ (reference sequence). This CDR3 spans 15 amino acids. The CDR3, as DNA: TGTGCTAGCAGCTTCCAACTAGCGGGGTCCAATGAGCAGTACTTC. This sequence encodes CASSFQLAGSNEQYF. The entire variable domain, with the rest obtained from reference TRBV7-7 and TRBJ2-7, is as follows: GAGVSQSPRYKVTKRGQDVTLRCDPISSHATLYWYQQALGQGPEFLTYFNYEAQPDKSGLPSDRFSAERPEGSISTLTIQRTEQRDSAMYRCASSFQLAGSNEQYFGPGTRLTVT.

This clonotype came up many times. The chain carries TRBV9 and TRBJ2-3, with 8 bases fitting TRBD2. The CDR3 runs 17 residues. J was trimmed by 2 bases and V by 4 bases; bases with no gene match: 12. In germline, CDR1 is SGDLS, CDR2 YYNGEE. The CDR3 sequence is CASSPPTGTRDTDTQYF. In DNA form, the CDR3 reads TGTGCCAGCAGCCCCCCGACCGGGACTAGAGACACAGATACGCAGTATTTT.

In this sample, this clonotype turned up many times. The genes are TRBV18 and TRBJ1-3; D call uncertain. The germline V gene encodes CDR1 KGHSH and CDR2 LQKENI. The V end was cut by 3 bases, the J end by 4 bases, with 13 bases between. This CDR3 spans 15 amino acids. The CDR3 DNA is TGTGCCAGCTCACCCGGGCCTCCCAAAGGAAACACCATATATTTT. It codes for CASSPGPPKGNTIYF.

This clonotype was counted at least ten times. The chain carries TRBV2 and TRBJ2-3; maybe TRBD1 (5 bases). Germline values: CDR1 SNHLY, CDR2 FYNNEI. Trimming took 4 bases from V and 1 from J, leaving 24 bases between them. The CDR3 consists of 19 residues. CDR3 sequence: CASSGGRGKGPSRTDTQYF. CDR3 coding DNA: TGTGCCAGCAGTGGGGGTAGGGGTAAGGGGCCGAGTCGCACAGATACGCAGTATTTT.

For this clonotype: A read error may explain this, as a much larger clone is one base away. DNA for the CDR3: TGTGCCAGCAGCCAACCGGGACTAGCGAAGGAGACCCAGTACTTC. Its protein product is CASSQPGLAKETQYF. The rearrangement links TRBV4-2 to TRBJ2-5; TRBD2 matches at 10 bases. V was pared by 2 bases and J by 5 bases, with 5 bases of the junction left unmatched. In germline, CDR1 is LGHNA, CDR2 YNFKEQ. There are 15 residues in the CDR3.

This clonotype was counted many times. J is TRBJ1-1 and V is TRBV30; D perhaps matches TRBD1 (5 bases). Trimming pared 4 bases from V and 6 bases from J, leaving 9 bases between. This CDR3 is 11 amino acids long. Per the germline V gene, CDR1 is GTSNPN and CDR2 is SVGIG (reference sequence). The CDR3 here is CAWTSGAEAFF. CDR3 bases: TGTGCCTGGACCTCGGGGGCTGAAGCTTTCTTT.